This TCR beta chain comes out of a study of shared clonotypes between healthy human individuals (dated by TCRdb to 2018 to 2020). Background on the whole study: Three men and a couple of women, aged 18 to 49 years, made up the cohort. For each donor, three plates each were used for CD4 naive and CD4 memory, two plates were used for CD8 naive, and one plate was used for CD8 memory. The study deeply sequenced blood TCR repertoires of about 5 healthy adults to estimate repertoire size and the extent of clonotype sharing between individuals. Different laboratories and diverse techniques were used to prepare libraries and sequence TCR repertoires, to increase sequencing depth and limit assay-specific biases. Per donor, leukapheresis produced somewhere between about 0.85 and 9.5 billion PBMCs.

CDR1 and CDR2 (LGHNA, YNFKEQ) derive from the germline V gene. The CDR3 spans 13 residues, from the cysteine through the phenylalanine. This entry keeps only the CDR3 DNA: 39 bases, framed from base 1. The junction shows trimming of 4 bases on V and 5 bases on J, plus 11 bases between the germline ends. TCR CDR3 regions were amplified from genomic DNA by multiplex PCR using the deep immunoSEQ assay. Extracted genomic DNA from each cell subset was spread evenly across all wells of several immunoSEQ 96-well plates, with each plate serving as a replicate. For sorted subsets, around 0.2 ug genomic DNA, equal to 30,000 or so T cell genomes, was loaded into each replicate PCR. The purified libraries were quantified using a Qubit 3.0 fluorometer, sized with a Bioanalyzer 2100, and then quantified again using the KAPA Library Quantification kit. A separate single-read 150-cycle Illumina NextSeq 550 flow cell was used to sequence each immunoSEQ 96-well plate. The authors' analysis ran thus. Because only junctional sequences without quality scores were contained in the immunoSEQ output, filtering matching that applied to full-length reads could not be performed. Sequences were annotated with PyIR, a Python wrapper for IgBLAST v1.9, and V/J genes and CDR3 were assigned using IMGT germline references. Reads were filtered out if the reads had weak V/J assignments (E-value above 1e-6), no CDR3, stop codons, out-of-frame junctions, or ambiguous translated residues. V3J clonotypes were defined as sequences sharing the same inferred V gene, J gene, and CDR3 amino acid sequence. Percentage overlap between repertoires was calculated by dividing the number of shared unique clonotypes by the size of the smaller repertoire. Richness of each repertoire was evaluated using RTK rarefaction, the Chao1 estimator, and Recon v2.1 estimates of unobserved clonotypes. OLGA was used to compute generation probabilities for all TCRbeta clonotypes that the gDNA method yielded from a few donors. Here the immuneACCESS table is served through TCRdb, limited to in-frame sequences with V and J called. Missing clones are a known gap in these copies; in checked studies unresolved V genes cover under half, and the rest lacks a known reason. The V and J calls and clone size are taken from that table; D and trimming were inferred from the DNA. The sample contains around 2.3 million clones, under 97% of them found a single time. Roughly 0.13% of the sample is taken by the ten largest.

Overall study results and their limits: The small number of donors limited the genetic and exposure-history diversity represented. Even with the large sequencing depth, rarefaction of the sorted-subset datasets indicated that sequencing was incomplete. Sampling was restricted to blood, and TCR repertoires in tissue are likely to differ from TCR repertoires in blood. Naive subsets generally had larger estimated clonotype richness than memory subsets. Compared with non-shared clonotypes, the clonotypes found in all four sorted-subset donors had higher generation probabilities. When several donors were compared, the shared fraction of clonotypes was about 5% for naive CD4, less than 4% for naive CD8, 2.3% for memory CD4, and 0.35% to 0.5% for memory CD8. Based on pairwise subsampling, the degree of clonotype sharing among donors was expected to be affected by sequencing depth.

As concerns this clone: Its specific antigen is unknown. No quality values exist for individual bases; no much larger clone is one base distant.

Healthy HIV-negative adults with no recently reported acute infections or vaccinations were included as donors. Only Caucasian adults living in Nashville, Tennessee, USA were represented among the donors. Magnetic negative selection was used to enrich CD4+ T cells, after which naive cells were positively selected on CD45RA and the negative fraction became the memory subset. After blood collection by leukapheresis, PBMCs were isolated using Ficoll-Histopaque density gradient centrifugation and then cryopreserved in the vapor phase of liquid nitrogen. Purity and quantity of every magnetically sorted T cell population were checked by analytical flow cytometry. From each sorted fraction, genomic DNA was isolated and quantified by UV absorbance on a Nanodrop 2000c.

The V gene is TRBV4-2 and the J gene is TRBJ1-2; a confident D gene designation cannot be given. This TCR came from a man between 18 and 35 years old in good health. The sample was naive CD4+ T cells sorted from blood. The cell subset or site label here, explained by the study, means: CD45RA+ positively selected. The DNA sequence reads TGTGCCAGCAGCCCCGGGATTCTTTATGGCTACACCTTC. Its protein is CASSPGILYGYTF.